This T cell receptor beta chain was sequenced in a study of cytomegalovirus exposure and HLA in healthy donors. The overall study: It was reported in a later analysis that the 95 to 150 validation repertoires used the same platform as the approximately 690 first-cohort repertoires.

Trimming stripped 7 bases from V and 1 base from J, with 17 bases between. Germline V gene sequence: CDR1 LNHDA, CDR2 SQIVND (reference sequence). CDR3 size: 16 residues. Repertoires were generated with immunoSEQ multiplex PCR, while TCRdb's copy carries only in-frame clones and drops some. The sample has more than 95,000 clones, 75% to 90% seen once. The origin of this receptor is a man aged 18-30 years in good health and CMV-seropositive. Sequencing was performed on PBMCs. The chain employs TRBV19 and TRBJ1-5; perhaps TRBD1 as D (6 bases). The CDR3 sequence is CASTHGSRGSNQPQHF. The CDR3 coding sequence is TGTGCCAGTACCCACGGTAGCAGGGGCAGCAATCAGCCCCAGCATTTT.